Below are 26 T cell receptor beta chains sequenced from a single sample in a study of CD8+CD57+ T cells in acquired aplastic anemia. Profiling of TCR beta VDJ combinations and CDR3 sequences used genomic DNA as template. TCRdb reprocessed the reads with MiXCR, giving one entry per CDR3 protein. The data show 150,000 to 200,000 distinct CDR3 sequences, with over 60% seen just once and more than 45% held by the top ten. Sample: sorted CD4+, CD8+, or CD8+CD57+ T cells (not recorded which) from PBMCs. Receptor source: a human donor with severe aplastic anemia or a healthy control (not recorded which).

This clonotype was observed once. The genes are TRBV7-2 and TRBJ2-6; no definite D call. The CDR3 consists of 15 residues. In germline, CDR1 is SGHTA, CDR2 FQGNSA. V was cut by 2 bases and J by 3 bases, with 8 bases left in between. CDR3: CASSLTLRGANVLTF. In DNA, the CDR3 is TGTGCCAGCAGCTTAACCTTACGTGGGGCCAACGTCCTGACTTTC.

In nucleotides, the CDR3 is TGTGCCACCAGCAGGGAAGGGACAGGGAATTCACCCCTCCACTTT. This codes for CATSREGTGNSPLHF. J is TRBJ1-6 and V is TRBV15; TRBD1 aligns across 9 bases. Trimming at V came to 3 bases and at J to 7 bases, leaving 4 bases not matched to a gene. Germline V gene lookup returns CDR1 LNHNV and CDR2 YYDKDF (reference sequence). The CDR3 sequence is 15 residues long.

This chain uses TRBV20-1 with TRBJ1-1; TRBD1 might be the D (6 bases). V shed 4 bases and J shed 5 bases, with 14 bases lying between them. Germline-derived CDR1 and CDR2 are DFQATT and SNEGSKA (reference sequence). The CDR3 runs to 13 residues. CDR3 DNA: TGCAGTGCTAAGGGGGGTTTGAGTACTGAAGCTTTCTTT. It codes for CSAKGGLSTEAFF.

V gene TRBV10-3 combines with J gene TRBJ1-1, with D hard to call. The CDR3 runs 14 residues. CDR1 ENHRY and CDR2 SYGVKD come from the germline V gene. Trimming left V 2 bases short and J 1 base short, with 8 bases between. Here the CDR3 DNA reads TGTGCCATCAGTGAGGGCATACAGAACACTGAAGCTTTCTTT. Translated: CAISEGIQNTEAFF.

CDR3 in amino acids: CSFCLEGIASSPGWGGEETQYF. Written as DNA, the CDR3 is TGCAGCTTCTGCCTCGAGGGAATTGCCAGCAGCCCCGGGTGGGGGGGTGAGGAGACCCAGTACTTC. The chain uses TRBV29-1 and TRBJ2-5, with TRBD2 matching over 7 bases. Germline V gene sequence: CDR1 SQVTM, CDR2 ANQGSEA. V lost 8 bases to trimming and J lost 5 bases; unmatched junction nucleotides: 38. The CDR3 covers 22 residues.

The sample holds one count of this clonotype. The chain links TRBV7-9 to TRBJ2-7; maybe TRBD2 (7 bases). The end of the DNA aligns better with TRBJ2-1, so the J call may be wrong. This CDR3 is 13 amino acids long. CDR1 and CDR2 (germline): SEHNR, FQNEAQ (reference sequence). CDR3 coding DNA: TGTGCCAGCAAGGGGGGTGGGGGGGGTGAGCAGTTCTTC. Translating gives CASKGGGGGEQFF.

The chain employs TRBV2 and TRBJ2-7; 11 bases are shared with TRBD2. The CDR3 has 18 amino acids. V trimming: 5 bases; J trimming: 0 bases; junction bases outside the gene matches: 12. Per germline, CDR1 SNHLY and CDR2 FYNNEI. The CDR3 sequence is CASSLGGSGRDYSYEQYF. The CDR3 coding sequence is TGTGCCAGCAGTCTCGGTGGTAGCGGGAGGGATTACTCCTACGAGCAGTACTTC.

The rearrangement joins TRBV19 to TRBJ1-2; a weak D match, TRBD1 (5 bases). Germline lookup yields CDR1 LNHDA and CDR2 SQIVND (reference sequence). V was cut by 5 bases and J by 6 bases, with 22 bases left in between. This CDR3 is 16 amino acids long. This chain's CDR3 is CASSARGTTNRDGYTF. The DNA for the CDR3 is TGTGCCAGTAGTGCACGGGGGACCACAAACCGAGATGGCTACACCTTC.

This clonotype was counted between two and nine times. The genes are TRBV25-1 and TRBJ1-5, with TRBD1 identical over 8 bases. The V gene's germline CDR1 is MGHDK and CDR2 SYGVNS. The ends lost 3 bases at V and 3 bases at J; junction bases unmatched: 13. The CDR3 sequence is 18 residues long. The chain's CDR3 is CASSENQGAALDNQPQHF. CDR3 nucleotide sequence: TGTGCCAGCAGTGAGAATCAGGGGGCTGCCTTAGACAATCAGCCCCAGCATTTT.

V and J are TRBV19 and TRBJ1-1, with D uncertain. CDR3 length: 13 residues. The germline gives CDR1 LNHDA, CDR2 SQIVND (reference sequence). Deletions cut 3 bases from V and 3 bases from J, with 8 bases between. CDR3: CASSIRPDTEAFF. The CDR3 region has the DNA TGTGCCAGTAGTATTCGTCCAGACACTGAAGCTTTCTTT.

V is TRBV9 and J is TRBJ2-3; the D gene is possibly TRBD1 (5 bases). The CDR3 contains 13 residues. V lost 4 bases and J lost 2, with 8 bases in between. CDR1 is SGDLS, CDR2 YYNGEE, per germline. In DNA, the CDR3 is TGTGCCAGCAGCCAAGGGGCCACAGATACGCAGTATTTT. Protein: CASSQGATDTQYF.

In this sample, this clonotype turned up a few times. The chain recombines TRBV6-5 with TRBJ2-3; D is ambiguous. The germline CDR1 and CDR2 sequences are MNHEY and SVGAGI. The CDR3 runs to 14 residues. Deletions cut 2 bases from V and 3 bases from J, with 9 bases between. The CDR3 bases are TGTGCCAGCAGTTACGCCAGTTTAACAGATACGCAGTATTTT. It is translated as CASSYASLTDTQYF.

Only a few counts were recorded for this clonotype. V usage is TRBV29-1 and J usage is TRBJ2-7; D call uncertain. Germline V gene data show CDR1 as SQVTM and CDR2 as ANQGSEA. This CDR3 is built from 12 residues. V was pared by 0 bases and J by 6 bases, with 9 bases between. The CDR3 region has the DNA TGCAGCGTTGAAGATCGCGAGGCCGAGCAGTACTTC. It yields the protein CSVEDREAEQYF.

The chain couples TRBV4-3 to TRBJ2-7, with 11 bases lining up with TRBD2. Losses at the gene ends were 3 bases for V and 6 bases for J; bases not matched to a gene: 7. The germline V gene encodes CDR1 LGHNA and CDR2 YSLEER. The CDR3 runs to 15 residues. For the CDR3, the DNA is TGCGCCAGCAGCCAGGACCTAGCGGGAGGCTCCGAGCAGTACTTC. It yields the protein CASSQDLAGGSEQYF.

The DNA for the CDR3 is TGTGCCAGCAGCTTAGGGGGACAGAATTACGAGCAGTACTTC. Residues: CASSLGGQNYEQYF. This chain uses TRBV7-2 with TRBJ2-7; TRBD1 agrees at 7 bases. V lost 1 base and J lost 4; bases outside the gene matches: 4. CDR1 is SGHTA, CDR2 FQGNSA, per germline. This CDR3 region has 14 residues.

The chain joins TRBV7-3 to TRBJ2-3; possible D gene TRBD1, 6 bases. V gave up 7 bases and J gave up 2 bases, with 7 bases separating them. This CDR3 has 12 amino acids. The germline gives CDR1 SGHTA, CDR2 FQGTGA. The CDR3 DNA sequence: TGTGCCAGCACAGGGGCCACAGATACGCAGTATTTT. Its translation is CASTGATDTQYF.

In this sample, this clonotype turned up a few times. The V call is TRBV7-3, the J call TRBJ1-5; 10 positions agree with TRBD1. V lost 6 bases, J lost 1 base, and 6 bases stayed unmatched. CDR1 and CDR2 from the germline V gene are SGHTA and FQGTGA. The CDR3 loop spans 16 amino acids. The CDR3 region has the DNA TGTGCCAGCAGTGCGACAGGGGGCTTGAGCAATCAGCCCCAGCATTTT. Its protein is CASSATGGLSNQPQHF.

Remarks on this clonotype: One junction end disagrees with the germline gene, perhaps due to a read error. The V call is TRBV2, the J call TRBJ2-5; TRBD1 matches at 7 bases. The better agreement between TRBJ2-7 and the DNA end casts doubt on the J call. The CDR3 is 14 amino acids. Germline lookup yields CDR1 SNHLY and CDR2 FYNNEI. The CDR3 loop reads CANSEDGTAYEQYF. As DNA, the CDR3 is TGTGCCAACAGTGAAGACGGGACAGCCTACGAGCAGTACTTC.

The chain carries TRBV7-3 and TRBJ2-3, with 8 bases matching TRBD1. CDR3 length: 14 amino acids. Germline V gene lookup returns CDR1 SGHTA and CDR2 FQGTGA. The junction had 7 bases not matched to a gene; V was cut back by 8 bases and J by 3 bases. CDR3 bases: TGTGCCAGCCAGGACAGGGATAATACAGATACGCAGTATTTT. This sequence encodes CASQDRDNTDTQYF.

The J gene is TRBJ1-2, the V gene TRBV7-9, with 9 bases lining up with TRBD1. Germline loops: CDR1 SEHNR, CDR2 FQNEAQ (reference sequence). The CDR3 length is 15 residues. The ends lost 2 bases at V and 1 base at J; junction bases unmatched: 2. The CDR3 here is CASSLPGQGNYGYTF. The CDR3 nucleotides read TGTGCCAGCAGCTTACCGGGACAGGGTAACTATGGCTACACCTTC.

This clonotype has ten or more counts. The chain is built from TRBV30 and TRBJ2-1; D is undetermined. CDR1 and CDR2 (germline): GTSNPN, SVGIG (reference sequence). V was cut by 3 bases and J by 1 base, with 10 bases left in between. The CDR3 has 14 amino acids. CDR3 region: CAWRSVGSYNEQFF. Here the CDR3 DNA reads TGTGCCTGGAGGTCGGTGGGGTCCTACAATGAGCAGTTCTTC. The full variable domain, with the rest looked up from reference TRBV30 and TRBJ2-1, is SQTIHQWPATLVQPVGSPLSLECTVEGTSNPNLYWYRQAAGRGLQLLFYSVGIGQISSEVPQNLSASRPQDRQFILSSKKLLLSDSGFYLCAWRSVGSYNEQFFGPGTRLTVL.

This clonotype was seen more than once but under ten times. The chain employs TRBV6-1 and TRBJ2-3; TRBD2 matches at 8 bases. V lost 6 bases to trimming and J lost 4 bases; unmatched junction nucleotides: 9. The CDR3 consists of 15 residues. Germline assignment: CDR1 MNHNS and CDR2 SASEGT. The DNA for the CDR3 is TGTGCCAGCAGCCCGGGGGGGCTTGAGGCAGATACGCAGTATTTT. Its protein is CASSPGGLEADTQYF.

The CDR3 DNA reads TGTGCCAGTAGTAAGAGGGGGTCTTCTGGGCAGTACTTC. Protein: CASSKRGSSGQYF. The chain links TRBV19 to TRBJ2-7, with D tentatively TRBD1 (6 bases). Germline V gives CDR1 LNHDA, CDR2 SQIVND (reference sequence). V was clipped by 4 bases and J by 9 bases, with 16 bases between them. CDR3 size: 13 residues.

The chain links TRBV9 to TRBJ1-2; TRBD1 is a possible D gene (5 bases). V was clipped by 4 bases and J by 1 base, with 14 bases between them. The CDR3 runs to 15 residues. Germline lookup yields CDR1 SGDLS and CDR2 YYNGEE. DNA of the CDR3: TGTGCCAGCAGCAATCCGGGACGGATTAACTATGGCTACACCTTC. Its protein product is CASSNPGRINYGYTF.

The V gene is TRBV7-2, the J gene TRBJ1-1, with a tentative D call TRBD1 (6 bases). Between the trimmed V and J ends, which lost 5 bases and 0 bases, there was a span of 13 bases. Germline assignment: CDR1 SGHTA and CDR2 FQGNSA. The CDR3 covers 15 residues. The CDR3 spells CASSPKGGLNTEAFF. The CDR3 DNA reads TGTGCCAGCAGCCCTAAGGGGGGACTGAACACTGAAGCTTTCTTT.

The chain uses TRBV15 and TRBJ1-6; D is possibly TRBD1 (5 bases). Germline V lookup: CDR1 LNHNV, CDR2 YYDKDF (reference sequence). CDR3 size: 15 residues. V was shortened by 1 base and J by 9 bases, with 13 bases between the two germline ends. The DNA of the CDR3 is TGTGCCACCAGCAGAGTCAGCGAGGGGAGTTCACCCCTCCACTTT. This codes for CATSRVSEGSSPLHF.